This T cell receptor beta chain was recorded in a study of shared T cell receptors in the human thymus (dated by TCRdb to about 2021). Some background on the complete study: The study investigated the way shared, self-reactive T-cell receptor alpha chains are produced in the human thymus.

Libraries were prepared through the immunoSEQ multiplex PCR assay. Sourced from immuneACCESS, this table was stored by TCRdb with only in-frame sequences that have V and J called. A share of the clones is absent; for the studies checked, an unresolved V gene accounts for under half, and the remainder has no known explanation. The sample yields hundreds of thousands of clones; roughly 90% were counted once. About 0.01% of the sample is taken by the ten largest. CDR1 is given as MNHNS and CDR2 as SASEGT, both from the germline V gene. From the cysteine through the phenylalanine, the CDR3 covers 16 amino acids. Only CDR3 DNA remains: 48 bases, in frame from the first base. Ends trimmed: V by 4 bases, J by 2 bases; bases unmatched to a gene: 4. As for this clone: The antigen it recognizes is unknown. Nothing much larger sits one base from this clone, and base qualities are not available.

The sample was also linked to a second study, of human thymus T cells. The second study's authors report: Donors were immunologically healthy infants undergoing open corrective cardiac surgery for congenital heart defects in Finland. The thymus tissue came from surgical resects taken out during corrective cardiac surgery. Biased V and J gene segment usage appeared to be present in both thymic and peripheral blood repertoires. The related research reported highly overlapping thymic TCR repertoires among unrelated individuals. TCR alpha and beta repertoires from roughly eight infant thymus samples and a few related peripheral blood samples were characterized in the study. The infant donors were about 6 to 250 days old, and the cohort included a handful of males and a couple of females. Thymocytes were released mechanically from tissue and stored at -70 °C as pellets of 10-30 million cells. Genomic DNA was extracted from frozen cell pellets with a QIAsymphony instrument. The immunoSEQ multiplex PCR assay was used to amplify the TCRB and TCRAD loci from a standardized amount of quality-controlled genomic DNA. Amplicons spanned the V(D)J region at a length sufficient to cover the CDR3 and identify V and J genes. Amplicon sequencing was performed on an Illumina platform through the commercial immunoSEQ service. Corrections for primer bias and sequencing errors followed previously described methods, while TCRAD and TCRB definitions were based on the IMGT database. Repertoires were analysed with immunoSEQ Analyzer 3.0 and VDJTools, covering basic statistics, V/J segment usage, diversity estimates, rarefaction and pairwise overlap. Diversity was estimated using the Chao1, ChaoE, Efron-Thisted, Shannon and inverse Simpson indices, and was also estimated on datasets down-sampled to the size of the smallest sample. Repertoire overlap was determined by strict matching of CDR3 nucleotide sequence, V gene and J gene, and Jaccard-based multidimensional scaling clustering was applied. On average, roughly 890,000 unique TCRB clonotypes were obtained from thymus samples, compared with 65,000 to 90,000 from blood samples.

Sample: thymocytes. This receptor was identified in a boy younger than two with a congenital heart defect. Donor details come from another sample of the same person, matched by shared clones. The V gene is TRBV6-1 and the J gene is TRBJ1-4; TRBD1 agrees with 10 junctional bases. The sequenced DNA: TGTGCCAGCAGTGCCCGGACAGGGGGTACTAATGAAAAACTGTTTTTT. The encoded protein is CASSARTGGTNEKLFF.